A single sample is the source of the 15 T cell receptor beta chains below, sequenced in a study of shared clonotypes between healthy human individuals. Profiling relied on immunoSEQ multiplex PCR, and the TCRdb table lists in-frame clones only, not all of them. The table lists about 2 million clones, approximately 95% of them singletons. Naive CD8 cells were CD45RO-negative, positively selected for CCR7, excluding terminally differentiated effector memory CD45RA+ cells. The source material was naive CD8+ T cells sorted from blood. The source of these receptors is a man between 18 and 29 years old in good health.

The genes are TRBV19 and TRBJ2-2; D possibly corresponds to TRBD1 (5 bases). This CDR3 contains 17 residues. In germline, CDR1 is LNHDA, CDR2 SQIVND (reference sequence). The V end lost 3 bases, the J end lost 0 bases, and 14 bases lay between the germline ends. The CDR3 nucleotides read TGTGCCAGTAGTATTTCTGGACAACGGGCGAACACCGGGGAGCTGTTTTTT. Amino acid sequence: CASSISGQRANTGELFF.

The CDR3 DNA follows: TGTGCCAGCAGTAGGGTTGAGATAGCGGGAATGGTGTCAGATACGCAGTATTTT. It codes for CASSRVEIAGMVSDTQYF. This rearrangement joins TRBV7-9 to TRBJ2-3; TRBD2 matches at 8 bases. Germline values: CDR1 SEHNR, CDR2 FQNEAQ (reference sequence). The CDR3 runs to 18 residues. With 6 bases clipped from V and 4 bases from J, the junction kept 18 bases outside the gene matches.

The chain links TRBV28 to TRBJ2-7, with unresolved D. The ends were cut back, 3 bases at V and 1 base at J, with 10 bases in the middle. The CDR3 has 14 residues. The germline V gene encodes CDR1 MDHEN and CDR2 SYDVKM. This chain's CDR3 is CASSFITDSYEQYF. Written as DNA, the CDR3 is TGTGCCAGCAGTTTTATCACCGATTCCTACGAGCAGTACTTC.

This chain joins TRBV10-1 and TRBJ2-3; maybe TRBD2 (5 bases). Germline V gene data show CDR1 as WNHNN and CDR2 as SYGVQD (reference sequence). This CDR3 is built from 15 residues. Trimming pared 10 bases from V and 0 bases from J, leaving 17 bases between. The CDR3 coding sequence is TGCGCCACCCAAGTCGGCGGGTTAAGCACAGATACGCAGTATTTT. Translating gives CATQVGGLSTDTQYF.

The chain links TRBV7-2 to TRBJ1-6; possibly TRBD1 for D (5 bases). V was pared by 4 bases and J by 8 bases, with 15 bases between. The CDR3 is 15 residues long. Germline V lookup: CDR1 SGHTA, CDR2 FQGNSA. The CDR3 sequence is CASSSILGGYSPLHF. As DNA, the CDR3 is TGTGCCAGCAGCTCCATTCTGGGGGGATATTCACCCCTCCACTTT. The variable domain in full, completed from reference TRBV7-2 and TRBJ1-6, reads GAGVSQSPSNKVTEKGKDVELRCDPISGHTALYWYRQSLGQGLEFLIYFQGNSAPDKSGLPSDRFSAERTGGSVSTLTIQRTQQEDSAVYLCASSSILGGYSPLHFGNGTRLTVT.

The genes are TRBV27 and TRBJ1-5; D may be TRBD1 (6 bases). The CDR3 has 14 residues. Germline-derived CDR1 and CDR2 are MNHEY and SMNVEV (reference sequence). Trimming took 5 bases from V and 3 from J, leaving 11 bases between them. The CDR3 DNA reads TGTGCCAGCAGTGCAGGGGCTTTCAATCAGCCCCAGCATTTT. Protein product: CASSAGAFNQPQHF.

This rearrangement joins TRBV27 to TRBJ2-5; unclear D gene. Germline CDR1 and CDR2: MNHEY and SMNVEV (reference sequence). CDR3 length: 12 amino acids. Deletions cut 5 bases from V and 5 bases from J, with 9 bases between. The CDR3 bases are TGTGCCAGCAGTCCCGAAGGGGAGACCCAGTACTTC. The encoded protein is CASSPEGETQYF.

V usage is TRBV19 and J usage is TRBJ2-5, with D perhaps matching TRBD1 (5 bases). Trimming left V 6 bases short and J 2 bases short, with 10 bases between. CDR1 is LNHDA, CDR2 SQIVND, per germline (reference sequence). This CDR3 contains 13 residues. The DNA for the CDR3 is TGTGCCAGTAGGGTGCAGGGACAAGAGACCCAGTACTTC. It translates to CASRVQGQETQYF.

J is TRBJ1-6 and V is TRBV30; D is uncertain. V lost 4 bases and J 8 bases, leaving 15 bases between the germline ends. There are 14 residues in the CDR3. Germline V gives CDR1 GTSNPN, CDR2 SVGIG (reference sequence). In nucleotides, the CDR3 is TGTGCCTGGACCCCGGACGGTTGGGATTCACCCCTCCACTTT. Translated: CAWTPDGWDSPLHF.

As regards this clone: At the DNA level, this CDR3 is encoded by other sequences in the same sample as well. The rearrangement links TRBV14 to TRBJ2-7; 9 positions agree with TRBD1. The length of the CDR3 is 15 residues. CDR1 and CDR2 from the germline V gene are SGHDN and FVKESK. V shed 0 bases, J shed 3 bases, and the junction held 3 bases outside the gene matches. This chain's CDR3 is CASSQEGQGGYEQYF. The CDR3 DNA reads as TGTGCCAGCAGCCAAGAGGGACAGGGAGGCTACGAGCAGTACTTC.

Only one count was recorded for this clone. The J gene is TRBJ2-3, the V gene TRBV5-1; 7 nucleotides align to TRBD2. CDR1 and CDR2 (germline): SGHRS, YFSETQ. V lost 0 bases, J lost 4 bases, and 14 bases stayed unmatched. This CDR3 has 18 residues. The DNA of the CDR3 is TGCGCCAGCAGCTTGGGAATCGCGGGAGAGTTTAGGGCAGATACGCAGTATTTT. Encoded protein: CASSLGIAGEFRADTQYF.

The chain links TRBV27 to TRBJ2-7, with 7 positions matching TRBD2. This CDR3 is 14 amino acids long. The ends lost 3 bases at V and 4 bases at J; junction bases unmatched: 6. Germline V gene sequence: CDR1 MNHEY, CDR2 SMNVEV (reference sequence). As DNA, the CDR3 is TGTGCCAGCAGTTTTTCGGGGGAGGGGTACGAGCAGTACTTC. Protein product: CASSFSGEGYEQYF.

The chain recombines TRBV30 with TRBJ1-2; 9 bases match TRBD1. Germline CDR1 GTSNPN, CDR2 SVGIG (reference sequence). The CDR3 spans 14 residues. After removal of 2 bases from V and 2 bases from J, the junction contained 3 bases not matched to a gene. The CDR3 DNA reads TGTGCCTGGAGTTACGGGACAGGGAACTATGGCTACACCTTC. It codes for CAWSYGTGNYGYTF.

The J gene is TRBJ2-7, the V gene TRBV5-1, with D possibly matching TRBD2 (5 bases). Trimming shortened V by 4 bases and J by 2 bases, and 10 bases separated the two germline ends. This CDR3 has 13 residues. Germline V gene lookup returns CDR1 SGHRS and CDR2 YFSETQ. The CDR3 loop reads CASSLRVPYEQYF. CDR3 sequence (DNA): TGCGCCAGCAGCCTGCGGGTACCCTACGAGCAGTACTTC. Looking up the rest from reference TRBV5-1 and TRBJ2-7 gives the full variable domain: KAGVTQTPRYLIKTRGQQVTLSCSPISGHRSVSWYQQTPGQGLQFLFEYFSETQRNKGNFPGRFSGRQFSNSRSEMNVSTLELGDSALYLCASSLRVPYEQYFGPGTRLTVT.

Remarks on this clone: This sample includes further DNA sequences coding for the same CDR3. The chain has TRBV7-9 and TRBJ2-7; D gene unclear. V lost 5 bases to trimming and J lost 0 bases, with 5 bases between them. Germline V CDR1 and CDR2: SEHNR, FQNEAQ (reference sequence). The CDR3 length is 12 residues. The CDR3: CASSPSSYEQYF. The DNA of the CDR3 is TGTGCCAGCAGCCCCTCCTCCTACGAGCAGTACTTC.